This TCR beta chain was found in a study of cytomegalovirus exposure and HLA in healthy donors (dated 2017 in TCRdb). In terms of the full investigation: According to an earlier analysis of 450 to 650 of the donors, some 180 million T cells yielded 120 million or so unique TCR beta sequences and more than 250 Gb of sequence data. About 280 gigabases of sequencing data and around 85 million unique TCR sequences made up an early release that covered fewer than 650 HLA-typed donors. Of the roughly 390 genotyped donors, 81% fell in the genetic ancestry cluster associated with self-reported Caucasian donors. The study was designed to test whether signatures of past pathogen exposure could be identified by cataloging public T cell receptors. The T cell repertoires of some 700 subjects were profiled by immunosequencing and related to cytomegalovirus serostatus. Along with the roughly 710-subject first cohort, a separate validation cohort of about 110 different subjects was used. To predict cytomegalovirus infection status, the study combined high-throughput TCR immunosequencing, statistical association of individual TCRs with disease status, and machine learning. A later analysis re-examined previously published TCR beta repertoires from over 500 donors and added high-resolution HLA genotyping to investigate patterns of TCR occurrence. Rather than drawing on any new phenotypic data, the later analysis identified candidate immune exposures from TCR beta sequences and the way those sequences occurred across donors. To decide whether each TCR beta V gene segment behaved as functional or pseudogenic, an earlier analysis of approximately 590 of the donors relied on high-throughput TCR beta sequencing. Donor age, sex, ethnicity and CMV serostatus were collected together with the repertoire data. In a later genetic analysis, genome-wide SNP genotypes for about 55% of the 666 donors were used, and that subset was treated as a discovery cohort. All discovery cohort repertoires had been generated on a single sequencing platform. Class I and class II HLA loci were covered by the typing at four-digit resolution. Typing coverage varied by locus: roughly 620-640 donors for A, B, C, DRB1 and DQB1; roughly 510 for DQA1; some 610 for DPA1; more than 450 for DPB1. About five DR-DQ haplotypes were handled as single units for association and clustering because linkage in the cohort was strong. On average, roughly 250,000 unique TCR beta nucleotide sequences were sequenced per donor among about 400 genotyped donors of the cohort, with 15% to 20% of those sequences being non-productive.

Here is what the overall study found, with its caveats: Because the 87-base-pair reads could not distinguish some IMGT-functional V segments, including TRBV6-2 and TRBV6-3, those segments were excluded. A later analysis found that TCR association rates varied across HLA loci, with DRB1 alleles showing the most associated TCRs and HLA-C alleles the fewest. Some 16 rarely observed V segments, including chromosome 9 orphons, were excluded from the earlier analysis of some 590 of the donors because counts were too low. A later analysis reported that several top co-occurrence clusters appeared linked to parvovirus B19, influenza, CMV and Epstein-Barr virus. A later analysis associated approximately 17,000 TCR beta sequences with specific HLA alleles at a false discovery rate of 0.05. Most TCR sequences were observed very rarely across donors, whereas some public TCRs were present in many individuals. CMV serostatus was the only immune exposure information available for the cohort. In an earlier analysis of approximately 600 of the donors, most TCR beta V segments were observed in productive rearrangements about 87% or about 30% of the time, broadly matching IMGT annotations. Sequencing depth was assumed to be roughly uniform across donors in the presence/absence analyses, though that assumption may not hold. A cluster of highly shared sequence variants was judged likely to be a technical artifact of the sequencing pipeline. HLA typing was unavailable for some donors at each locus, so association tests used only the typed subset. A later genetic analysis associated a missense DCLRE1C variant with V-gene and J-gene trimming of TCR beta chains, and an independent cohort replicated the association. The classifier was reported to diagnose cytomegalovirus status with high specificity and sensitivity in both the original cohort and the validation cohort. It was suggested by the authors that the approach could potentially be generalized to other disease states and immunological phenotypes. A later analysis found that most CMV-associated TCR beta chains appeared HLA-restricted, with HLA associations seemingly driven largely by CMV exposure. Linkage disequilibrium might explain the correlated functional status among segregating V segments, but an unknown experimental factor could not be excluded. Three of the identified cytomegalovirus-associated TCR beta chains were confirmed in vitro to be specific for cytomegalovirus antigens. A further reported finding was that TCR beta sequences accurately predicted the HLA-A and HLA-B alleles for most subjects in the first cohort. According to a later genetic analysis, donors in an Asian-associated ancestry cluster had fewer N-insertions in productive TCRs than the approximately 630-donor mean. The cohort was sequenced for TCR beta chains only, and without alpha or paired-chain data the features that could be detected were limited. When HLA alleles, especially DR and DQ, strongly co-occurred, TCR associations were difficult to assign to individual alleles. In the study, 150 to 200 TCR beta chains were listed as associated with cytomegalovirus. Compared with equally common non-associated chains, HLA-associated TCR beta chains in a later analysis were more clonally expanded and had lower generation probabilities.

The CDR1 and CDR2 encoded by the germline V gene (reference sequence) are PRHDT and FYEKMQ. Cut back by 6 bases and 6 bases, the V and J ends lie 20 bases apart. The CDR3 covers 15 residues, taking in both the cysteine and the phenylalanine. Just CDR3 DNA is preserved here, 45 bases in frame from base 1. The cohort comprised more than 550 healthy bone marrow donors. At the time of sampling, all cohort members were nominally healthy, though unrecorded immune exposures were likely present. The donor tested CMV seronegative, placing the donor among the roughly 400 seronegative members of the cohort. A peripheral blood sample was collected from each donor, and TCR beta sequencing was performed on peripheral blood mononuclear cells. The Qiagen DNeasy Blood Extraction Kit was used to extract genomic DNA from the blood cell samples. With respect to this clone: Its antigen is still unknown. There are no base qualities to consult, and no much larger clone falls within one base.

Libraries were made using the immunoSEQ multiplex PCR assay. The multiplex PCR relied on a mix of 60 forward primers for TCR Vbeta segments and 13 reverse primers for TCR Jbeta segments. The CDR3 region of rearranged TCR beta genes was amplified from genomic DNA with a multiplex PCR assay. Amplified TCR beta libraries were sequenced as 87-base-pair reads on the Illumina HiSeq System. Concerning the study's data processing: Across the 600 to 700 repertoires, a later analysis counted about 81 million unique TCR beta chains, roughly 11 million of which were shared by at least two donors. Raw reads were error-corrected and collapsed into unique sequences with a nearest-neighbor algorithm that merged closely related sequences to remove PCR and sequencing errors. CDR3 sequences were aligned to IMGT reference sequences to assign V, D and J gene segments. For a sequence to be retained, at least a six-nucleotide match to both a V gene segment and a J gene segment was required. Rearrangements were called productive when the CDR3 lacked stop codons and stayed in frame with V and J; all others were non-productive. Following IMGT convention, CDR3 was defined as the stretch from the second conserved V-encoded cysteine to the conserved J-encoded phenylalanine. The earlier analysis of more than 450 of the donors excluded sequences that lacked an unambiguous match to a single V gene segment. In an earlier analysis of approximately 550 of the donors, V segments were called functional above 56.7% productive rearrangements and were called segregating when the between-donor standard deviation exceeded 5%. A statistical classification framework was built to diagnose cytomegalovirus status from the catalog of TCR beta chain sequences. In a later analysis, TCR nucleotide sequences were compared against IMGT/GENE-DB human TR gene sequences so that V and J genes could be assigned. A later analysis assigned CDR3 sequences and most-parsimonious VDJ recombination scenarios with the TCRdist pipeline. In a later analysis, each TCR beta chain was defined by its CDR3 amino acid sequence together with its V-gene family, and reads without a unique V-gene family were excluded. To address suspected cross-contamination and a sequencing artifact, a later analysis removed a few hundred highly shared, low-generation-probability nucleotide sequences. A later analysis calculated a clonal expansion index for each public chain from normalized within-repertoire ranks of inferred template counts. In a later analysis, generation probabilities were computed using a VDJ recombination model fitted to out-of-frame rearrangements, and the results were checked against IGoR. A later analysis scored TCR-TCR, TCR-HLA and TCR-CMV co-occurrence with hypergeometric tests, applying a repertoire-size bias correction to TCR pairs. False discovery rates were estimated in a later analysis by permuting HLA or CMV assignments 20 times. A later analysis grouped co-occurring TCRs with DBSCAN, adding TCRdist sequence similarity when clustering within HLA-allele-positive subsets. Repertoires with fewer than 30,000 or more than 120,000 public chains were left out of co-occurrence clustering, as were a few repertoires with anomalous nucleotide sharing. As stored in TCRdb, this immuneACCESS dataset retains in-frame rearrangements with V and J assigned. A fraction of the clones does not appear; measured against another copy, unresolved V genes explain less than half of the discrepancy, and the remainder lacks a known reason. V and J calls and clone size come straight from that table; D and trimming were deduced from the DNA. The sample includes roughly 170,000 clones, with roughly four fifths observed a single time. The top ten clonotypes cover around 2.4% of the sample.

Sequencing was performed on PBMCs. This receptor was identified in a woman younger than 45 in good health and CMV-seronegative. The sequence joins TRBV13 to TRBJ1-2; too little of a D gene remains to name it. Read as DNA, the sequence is TGTGCCAGCAGTTTATATACATCCGGGGAGGATGGCTACACCTTC. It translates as CASSLYTSGEDGYTF.